This T cell receptor beta chain was captured by sequencing in a study of control samples from healthy donors and cancer patients. As concerns this clone: Other nucleotide sequences in the sample specify the same CDR3.

J was trimmed by 6 bases and V by 3 bases; bases with no gene match: 15. The CDR3 has 18 residues. Germline values: CDR1 SEHNR, CDR2 FQNEAQ (reference sequence). Some clones are missing from TCRdb's copy, which holds only in-frame ones; the method was immunoSEQ multiplex PCR. The sample carries around 160,000 clones, 90% to 95% recorded once. The J gene is TRBJ2-3, the V gene TRBV7-9, with 10 bases aligning to TRBD1. The TCR was taken from a young man in good health. Sequenced material: blood. As DNA, the CDR3 is TGTGCCAGCAGCTTTAGATCTACCGGGACAGGGGAACCGGATACGCAGTATTTT. Its protein is CASSFRSTGTGEPDTQYF.